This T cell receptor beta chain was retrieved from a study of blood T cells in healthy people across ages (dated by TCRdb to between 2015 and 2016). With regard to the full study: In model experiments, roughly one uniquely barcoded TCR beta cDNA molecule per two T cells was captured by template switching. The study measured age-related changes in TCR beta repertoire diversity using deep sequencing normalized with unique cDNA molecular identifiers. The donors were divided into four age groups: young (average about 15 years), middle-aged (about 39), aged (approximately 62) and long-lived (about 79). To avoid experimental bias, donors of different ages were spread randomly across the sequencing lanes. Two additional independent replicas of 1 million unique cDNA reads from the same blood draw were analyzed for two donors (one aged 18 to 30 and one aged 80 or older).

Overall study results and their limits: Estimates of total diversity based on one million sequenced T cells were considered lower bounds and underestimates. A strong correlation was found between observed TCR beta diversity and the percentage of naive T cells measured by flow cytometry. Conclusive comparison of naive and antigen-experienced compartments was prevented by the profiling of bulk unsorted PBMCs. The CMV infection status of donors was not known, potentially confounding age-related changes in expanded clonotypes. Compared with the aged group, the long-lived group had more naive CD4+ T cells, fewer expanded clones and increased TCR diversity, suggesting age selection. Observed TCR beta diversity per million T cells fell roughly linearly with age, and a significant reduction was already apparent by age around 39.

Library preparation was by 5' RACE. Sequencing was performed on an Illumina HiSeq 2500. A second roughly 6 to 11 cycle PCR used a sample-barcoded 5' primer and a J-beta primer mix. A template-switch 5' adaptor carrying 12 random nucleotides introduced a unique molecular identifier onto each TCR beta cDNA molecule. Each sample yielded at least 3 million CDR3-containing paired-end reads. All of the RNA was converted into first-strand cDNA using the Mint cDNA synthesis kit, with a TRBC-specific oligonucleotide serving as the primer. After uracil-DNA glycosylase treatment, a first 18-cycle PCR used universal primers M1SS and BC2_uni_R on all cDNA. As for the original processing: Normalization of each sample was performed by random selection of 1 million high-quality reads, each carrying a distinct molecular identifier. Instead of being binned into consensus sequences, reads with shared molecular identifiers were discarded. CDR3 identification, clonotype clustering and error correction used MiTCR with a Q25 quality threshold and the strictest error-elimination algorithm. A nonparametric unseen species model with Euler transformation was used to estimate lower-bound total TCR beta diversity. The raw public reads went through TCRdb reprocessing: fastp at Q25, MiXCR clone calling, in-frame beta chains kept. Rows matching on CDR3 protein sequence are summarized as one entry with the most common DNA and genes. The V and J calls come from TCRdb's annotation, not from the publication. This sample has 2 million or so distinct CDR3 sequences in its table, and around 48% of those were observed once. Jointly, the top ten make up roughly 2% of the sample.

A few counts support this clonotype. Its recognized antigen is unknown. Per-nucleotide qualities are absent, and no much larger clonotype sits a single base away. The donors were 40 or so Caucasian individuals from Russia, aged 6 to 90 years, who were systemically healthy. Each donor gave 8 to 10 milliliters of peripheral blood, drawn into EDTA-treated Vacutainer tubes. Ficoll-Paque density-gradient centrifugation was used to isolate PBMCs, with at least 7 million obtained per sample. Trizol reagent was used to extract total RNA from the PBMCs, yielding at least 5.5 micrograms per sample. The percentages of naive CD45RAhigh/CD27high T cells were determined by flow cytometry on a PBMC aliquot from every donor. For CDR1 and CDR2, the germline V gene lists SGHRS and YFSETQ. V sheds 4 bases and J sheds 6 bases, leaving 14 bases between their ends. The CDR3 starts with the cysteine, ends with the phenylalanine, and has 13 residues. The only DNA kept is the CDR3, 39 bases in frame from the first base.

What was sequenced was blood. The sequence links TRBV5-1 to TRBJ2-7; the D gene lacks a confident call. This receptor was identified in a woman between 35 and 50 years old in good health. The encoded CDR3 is CASSVVVFSEQYF. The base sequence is TGCGCCAGCAGCGTGGTAGTTTTCAGCGAGCAGTACTTC.